The following is a T cell receptor (beta chain) sequence with its context. What it recognizes is unknown. Treatment defined: roughly 11-day PBMC culture with coronavirus spike peptide pools or control peptides (ViraFEST assay). Investigators obtained the unexposed donor's CD4+ T cells before the COVID-19 pandemic (2011-2018). Upon completion of under 12 days of culture, CD4+ T cells were isolated via negative selection. Four cold-coronavirus spikes and SARS-CoV-2 S/N were the probes applied, cells permitting, to CD4+ T cells from unexposed donors. The entry originates in a study of vaccination and CD4 T cells after COVID-19. Study context: Cells received overlapping spike peptides from SARS-CoV-2, HCoV-NL63, HCoV-OC43 and HCoV-229E as stimulation. Study conclusions and caveats: Researchers looked at relatively few convalescent patients and had no early post-infection timepoints.

CD4+ T cells that had been cultured provided DNA sequenced with the Oncomine TCR Beta short-read assay. From CD4+ T cells that had been cultured, genomic DNA was extracted. TCRdb recomputed calls from the PCR reads with MiXCR, one row per CDR3 protein. This sample has some 9,100 distinct CDR3 sequences, with about 36% found just once. V lost 2 bases, J lost 6 bases, and 4 bases stayed unmatched. This CDR3 comprises 14 residues. Germline V gene sequence: CDR1 LGHNA, CDR2 YNFKEQ. The sequenced sample consisted of CD4+ T cells from blood, cultured in vitro. The J gene is TRBJ1-2, the V gene TRBV4-2, with TRBD1 matching over 9 bases. This clonotype originated in a human donor in good health. The CDR3 loop reads CASSQNRGRDGYTF. The CDR3 region has the DNA TGTGCCAGCAGCCAAAACAGGGGGCGAGATGGCTACACCTTC.